This TCR beta chain was sequenced for a study of blood T cell repertoires in COVID-19. About the research overall: Donors in the United States, Italy and Spain gave samples during acute or convalescent COVID-19. Sources were T cells, B-cell-depleted T cells, or PBMCs; the material itself was cDNA or gDNA.

Original data processing: It was from reference gene primer amplification that nucleated cell counts were estimated. Sequencing was performed with immunoSEQ multiplex PCR; in TCRdb, only in-frame clones are kept and a portion is missing. V and J calls and clone size are copied from that table; D and trimming were computed from the DNA. The sample has approximately 250,000 clones, roughly 86% seen once; the top ten hold about 10%. The sequenced sample was peripheral blood. The sequence came from a man aged 35 to 55 with active or convalescent COVID-19.

In DNA, the CDR3 is TGTGCCAGCAGTATGAGGGGGTATCAGCCCCAGCATTTT. This sequence encodes CASSMRGYQPQHF. The gene calls are TRBV6-5 and TRBJ1-5; tentatively, D is TRBD1 (6 bases). The CDR3 extends over 13 amino acids. Germline CDR1 is MNHEY and CDR2 is SVGAGI. Trimming stripped 5 bases from V and 5 bases from J, with 10 bases between.